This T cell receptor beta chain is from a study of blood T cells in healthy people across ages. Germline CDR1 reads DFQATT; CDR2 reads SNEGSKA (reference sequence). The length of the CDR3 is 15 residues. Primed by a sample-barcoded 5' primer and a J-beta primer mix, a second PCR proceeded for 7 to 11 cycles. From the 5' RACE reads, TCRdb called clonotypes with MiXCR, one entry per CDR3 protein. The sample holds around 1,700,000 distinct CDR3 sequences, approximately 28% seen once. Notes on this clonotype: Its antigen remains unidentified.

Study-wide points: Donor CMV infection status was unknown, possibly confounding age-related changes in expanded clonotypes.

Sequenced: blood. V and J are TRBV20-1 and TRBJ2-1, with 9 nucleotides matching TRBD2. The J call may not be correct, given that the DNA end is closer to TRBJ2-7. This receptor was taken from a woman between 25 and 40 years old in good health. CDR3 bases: TGCAGTGCTAGTCTGGCGGGGGGGCTGGGGAATGAGCAGTACTTC. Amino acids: CSASLAGGLGNEQYF.